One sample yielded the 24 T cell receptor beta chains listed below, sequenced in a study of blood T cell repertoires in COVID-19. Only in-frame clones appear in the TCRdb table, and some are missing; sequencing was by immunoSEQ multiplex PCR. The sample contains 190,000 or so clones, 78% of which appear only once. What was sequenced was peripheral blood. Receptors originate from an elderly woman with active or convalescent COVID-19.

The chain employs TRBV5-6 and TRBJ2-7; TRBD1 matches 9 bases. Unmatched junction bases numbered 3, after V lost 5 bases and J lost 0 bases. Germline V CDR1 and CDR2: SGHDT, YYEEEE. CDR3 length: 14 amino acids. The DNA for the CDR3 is TGTGCCAGCAGGACGACAGGGGGCTCCTACGAGCAGTACTTC. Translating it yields CASRTTGGSYEQYF.

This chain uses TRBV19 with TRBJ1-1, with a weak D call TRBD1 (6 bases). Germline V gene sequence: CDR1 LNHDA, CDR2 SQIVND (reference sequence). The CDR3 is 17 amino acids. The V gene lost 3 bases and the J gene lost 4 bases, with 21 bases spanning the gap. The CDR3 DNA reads TGTGCCAGTAGTATCGACCATCGGGGGGCCGGGCGCACTGAAGCTTTCTTT. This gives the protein CASSIDHRGAGRTEAFF.

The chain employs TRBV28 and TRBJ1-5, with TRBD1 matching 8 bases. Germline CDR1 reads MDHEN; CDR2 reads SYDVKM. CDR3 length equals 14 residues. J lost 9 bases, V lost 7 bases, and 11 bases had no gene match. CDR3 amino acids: CASTNPGGAGPQHF. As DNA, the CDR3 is TGTGCCAGCACCAACCCAGGGGGCGCAGGGCCCCAGCATTTT.

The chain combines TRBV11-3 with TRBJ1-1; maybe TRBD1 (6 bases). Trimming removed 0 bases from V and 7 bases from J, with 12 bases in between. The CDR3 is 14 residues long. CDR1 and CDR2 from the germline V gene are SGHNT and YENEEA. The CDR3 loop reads CASSLDGTGHEAFF. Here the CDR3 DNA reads TGTGCCAGCAGCTTAGATGGAACAGGGCATGAAGCTTTCTTT.

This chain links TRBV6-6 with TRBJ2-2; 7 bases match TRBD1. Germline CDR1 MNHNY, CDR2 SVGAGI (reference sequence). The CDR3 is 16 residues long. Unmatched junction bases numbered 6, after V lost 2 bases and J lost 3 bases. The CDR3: CASSYPGQVYTGELFF. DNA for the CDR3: TGTGCCAGCAGTTACCCCGGACAGGTTTACACCGGGGAGCTGTTTTTT.

The CDR3 region has the DNA TGTGCCAGCAGCTTGCAGGGGAGAACTAATGAAAAACTGTTTTTT. The encoded protein is CASSLQGRTNEKLFF. The chain employs TRBV5-6 and TRBJ1-4; D might be TRBD1 (6 bases). The length of the CDR3 is 15 residues. Germline lookup yields CDR1 SGHDT and CDR2 YYEEEE. Trimming shortened V by 1 base and J by 1 base, and 8 bases separated the two germline ends.

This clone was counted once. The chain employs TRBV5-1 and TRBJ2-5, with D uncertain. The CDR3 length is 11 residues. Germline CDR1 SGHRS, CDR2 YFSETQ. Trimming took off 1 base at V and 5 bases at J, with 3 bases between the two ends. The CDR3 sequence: CASSLYETQYF. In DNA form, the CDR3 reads TGCGCCAGCAGCTTGTATGAGACCCAGTACTTC.

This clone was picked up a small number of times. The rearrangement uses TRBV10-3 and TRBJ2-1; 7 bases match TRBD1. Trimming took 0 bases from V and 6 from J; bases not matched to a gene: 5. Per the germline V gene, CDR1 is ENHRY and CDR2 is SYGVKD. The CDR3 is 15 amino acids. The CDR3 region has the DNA TGTGCCATCAGTGAGTCGGCAGGGGGTGGCAATGAGCAGTTCTTC. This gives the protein CAISESAGGGNEQFF.

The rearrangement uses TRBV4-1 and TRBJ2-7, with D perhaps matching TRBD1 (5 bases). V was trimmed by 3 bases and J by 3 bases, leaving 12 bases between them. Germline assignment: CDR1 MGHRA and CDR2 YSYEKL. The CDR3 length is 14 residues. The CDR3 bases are TGCGCCAGCAGCCAGGCCGGACAAAGCTACGAGCAGTACTTC. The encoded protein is CASSQAGQSYEQYF.

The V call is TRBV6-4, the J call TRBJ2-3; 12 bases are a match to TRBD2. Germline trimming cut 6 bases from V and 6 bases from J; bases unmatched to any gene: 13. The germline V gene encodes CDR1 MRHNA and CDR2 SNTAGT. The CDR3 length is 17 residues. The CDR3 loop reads CASRPRTSGKPQDTQYF. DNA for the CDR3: TGTGCCAGCAGGCCCAGGACTAGCGGGAAGCCCCAGGATACGCAGTATTTT.

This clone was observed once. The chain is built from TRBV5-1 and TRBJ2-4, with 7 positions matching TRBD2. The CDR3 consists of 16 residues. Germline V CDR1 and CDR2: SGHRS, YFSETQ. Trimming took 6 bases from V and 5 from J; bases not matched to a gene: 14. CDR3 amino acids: CASTHGGASGQNIQYF. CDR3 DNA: TGCGCCAGCACCCATGGTGGGGCTAGCGGCCAAAACATTCAGTACTTC.

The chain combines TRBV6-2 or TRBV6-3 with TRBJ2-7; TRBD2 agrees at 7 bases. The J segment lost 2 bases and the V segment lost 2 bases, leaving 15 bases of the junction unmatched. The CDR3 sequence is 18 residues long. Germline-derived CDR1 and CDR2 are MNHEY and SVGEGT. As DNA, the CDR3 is TGTGCCAGCAGTTACCACGACCCGGTTGGGGGGGGGACCTACGAGCAGTACTTC. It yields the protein CASSYHDPVGGGTYEQYF.

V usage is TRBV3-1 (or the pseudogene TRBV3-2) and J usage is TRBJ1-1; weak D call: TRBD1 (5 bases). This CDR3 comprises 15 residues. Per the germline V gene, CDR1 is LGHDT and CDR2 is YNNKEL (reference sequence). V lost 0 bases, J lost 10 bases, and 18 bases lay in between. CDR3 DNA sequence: TGTGCCAGCAGCCAAGATCAGGGCCGGGTAAGGTTAGCTTTCTTT. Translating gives CASSQDQGRVRLAFF.

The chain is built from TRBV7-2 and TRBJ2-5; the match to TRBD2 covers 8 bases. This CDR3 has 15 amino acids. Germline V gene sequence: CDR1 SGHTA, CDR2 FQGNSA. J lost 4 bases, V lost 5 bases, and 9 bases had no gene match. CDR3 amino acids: CASSTAAGEGETQYF. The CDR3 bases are TGTGCCAGCAGCACCGCAGCGGGGGAGGGAGAGACCCAGTACTTC.

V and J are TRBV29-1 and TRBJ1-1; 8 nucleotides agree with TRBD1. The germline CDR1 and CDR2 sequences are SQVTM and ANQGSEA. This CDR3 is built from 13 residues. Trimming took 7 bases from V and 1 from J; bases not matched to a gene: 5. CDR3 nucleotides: TGCAGCGGCGGGGGACAGGCGAACACTGAAGCTTTCTTT. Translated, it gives CSGGGQANTEAFF.

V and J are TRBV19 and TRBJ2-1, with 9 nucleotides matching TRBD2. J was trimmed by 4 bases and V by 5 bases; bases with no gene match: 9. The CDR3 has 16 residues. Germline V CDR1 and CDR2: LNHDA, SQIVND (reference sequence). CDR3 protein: CASSPRGGGIYNEQFF. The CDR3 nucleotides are TGTGCCAGTAGTCCCCGCGGGGGGGGAATTTACAATGAGCAGTTCTTC.

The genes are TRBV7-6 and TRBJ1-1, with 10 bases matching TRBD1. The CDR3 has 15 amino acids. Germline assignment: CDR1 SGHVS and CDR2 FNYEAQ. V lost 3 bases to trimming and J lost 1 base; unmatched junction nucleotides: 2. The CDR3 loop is CASSLGTGANTEAFF. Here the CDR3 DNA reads TGTGCCAGCAGCTTGGGGACAGGGGCGAACACTGAAGCTTTCTTT.

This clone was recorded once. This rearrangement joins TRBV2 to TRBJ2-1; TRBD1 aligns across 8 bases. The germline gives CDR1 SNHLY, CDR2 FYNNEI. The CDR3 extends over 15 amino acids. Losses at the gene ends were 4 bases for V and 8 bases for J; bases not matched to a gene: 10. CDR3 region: CASSAWTGSADEQFF. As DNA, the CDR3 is TGTGCCAGCAGTGCATGGACAGGGAGCGCGGATGAGCAGTTCTTC. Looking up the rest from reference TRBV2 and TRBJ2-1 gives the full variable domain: EPEVTQTPSHQVTQMGQEVILRCVPISNHLYFYWYRQILGQKVEFLVSFYNNEISEKSEIFDDQFSVERPDGSNFTLKIRSTKLEDSAMYFCASSAWTGSADEQFFGPGTRLTVL.

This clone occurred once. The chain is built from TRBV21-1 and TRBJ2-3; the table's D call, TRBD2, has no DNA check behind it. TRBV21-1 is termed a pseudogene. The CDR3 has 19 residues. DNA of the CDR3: TGTGCCAGCAGCCCTTGGACTAGCGGGGCTTACCGAGGGACAGATACGCAGTATTTT. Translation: CASSPWTSGAYRGTDTQYF.

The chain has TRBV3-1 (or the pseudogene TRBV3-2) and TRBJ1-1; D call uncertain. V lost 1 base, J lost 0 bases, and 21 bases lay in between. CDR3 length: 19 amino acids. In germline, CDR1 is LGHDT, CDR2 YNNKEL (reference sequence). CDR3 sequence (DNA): TGTGCCAGCAGCCAAGTACAGTCAAGGCGCTTCGCTATGAACACTGAAGCTTTCTTT. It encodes CASSQVQSRRFAMNTEAFF.

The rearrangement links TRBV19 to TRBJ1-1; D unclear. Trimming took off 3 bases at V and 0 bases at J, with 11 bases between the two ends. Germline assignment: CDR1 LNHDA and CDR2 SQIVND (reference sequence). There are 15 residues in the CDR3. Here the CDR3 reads CASSIRGTLNTEAFF. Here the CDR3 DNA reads TGTGCCAGTAGTATCCGGGGTACGTTGAACACTGAAGCTTTCTTT.

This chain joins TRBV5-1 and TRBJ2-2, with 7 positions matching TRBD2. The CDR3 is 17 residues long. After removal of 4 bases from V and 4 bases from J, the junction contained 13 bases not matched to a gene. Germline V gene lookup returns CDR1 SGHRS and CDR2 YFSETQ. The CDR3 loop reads CASSPYTSGVGTGELFF. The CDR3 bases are TGCGCCAGCAGCCCCTATACCAGCGGGGTCGGCACCGGGGAGCTGTTTTTT.

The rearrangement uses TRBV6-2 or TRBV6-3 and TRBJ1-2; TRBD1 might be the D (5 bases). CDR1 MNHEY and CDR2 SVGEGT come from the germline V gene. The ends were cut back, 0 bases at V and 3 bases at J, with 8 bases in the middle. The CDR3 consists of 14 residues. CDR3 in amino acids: CASSYSKQDYGYTF. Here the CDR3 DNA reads TGTGCCAGCAGTTACTCGAAACAGGACTATGGCTACACCTTC.

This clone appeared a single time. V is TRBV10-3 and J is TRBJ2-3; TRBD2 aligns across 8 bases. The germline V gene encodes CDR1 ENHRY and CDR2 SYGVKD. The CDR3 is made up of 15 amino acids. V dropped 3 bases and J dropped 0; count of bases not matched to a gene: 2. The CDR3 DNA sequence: TGTGCCATCAGTGATAGCGGGGTGAGCACAGATACGCAGTATTTT. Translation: CAISDSGVSTDTQYF.